Shown below are 21 T cell receptor beta chains from a single sample sequenced in a study of cytomegalovirus exposure and HLA in healthy donors. PCR amplification relied on 60 Vbeta primers (plus 13 Jbeta primers). This table comes from immunoSEQ multiplex PCR, and its TCRdb copy is limited to in-frame clones, with some not included. Seen here are fewer than 90,000 clones, about 80% observed once, and the top ten hold around a tenth. The specimen sequenced was PBMCs. Receptors originate from a man aged 25 to 40 in good health and CMV-seropositive.

This clone was seen more than once but under ten times. The same CDR3 also results from other DNA sequences found in this sample. The chain is built from TRBV18 and TRBJ1-6, with D possibly being TRBD1 (6 bases). The length of the CDR3 is 14 residues. Germline CDR1 KGHSH, CDR2 LQKENI. Trimming removed 3 bases from V and 9 bases from J, with 12 bases in between. As DNA, the CDR3 is TGTGCCAGCTCACCGACAGGCCTTGGTTCACCCCTCCACTTT. Translated, it gives CASSPTGLGSPLHF.

The V call is TRBV5-6, the J call TRBJ1-1, with TRBD1 matching over 8 bases. The CDR3 runs to 13 residues. From germline, CDR1 is SGHDT and CDR2 YYEEEE. The ends lost 5 bases at V and 4 bases at J; junction bases unmatched: 4. The CDR3, as DNA: TGTGCCAGCAGTACAGGGGGTGCCACTGAAGCTTTCTTT. Translating gives CASSTGGATEAFF.

As DNA, the CDR3 is TGTGCCAGCAGTTTAACAGGCGGGGGCGGGGGCGAGCAGTACTTC. This gives the protein CASSLTGGGGGEQYF. This rearrangement joins TRBV27 to TRBJ2-7, with D tentatively TRBD2 (7 bases). CDR3 length: 15 amino acids. In germline, CDR1 is MNHEY, CDR2 SMNVEV (reference sequence). V dropped 2 bases and J dropped 6 bases, with 17 bases sitting between them.

The chain couples TRBV9 to TRBJ2-3, with TRBD2 matching over 10 bases. CDR1 SGDLS and CDR2 YYNGEE come from the germline V gene. V trimming: 3 bases; J trimming: 2 bases; junction bases outside the gene matches: 12. CDR3 length: 18 residues. The CDR3 loop is CASSEGTLAGGPTDTQYF. As DNA, the CDR3 is TGTGCCAGCAGCGAGGGGACCTTAGCGGGGGGACCCACAGATACGCAGTATTTT.

The chain recombines TRBV9 with TRBJ2-2; possibly TRBD2 for D (5 bases). CDR1 SGDLS and CDR2 YYNGEE come from the germline V gene. The CDR3 contains 14 residues. The V end lost 0 bases, the J end lost 7 bases, and 10 bases lay between the germline ends. As DNA, the CDR3 is TGTGCCAGCAGCGTAGTCGAGGGTAGCGGGGAGCTGTTTTTT. Its protein is CASSVVEGSGELFF.

This clone was recorded a few times. The chain uses TRBV11-2 and TRBJ1-5; tentative D call: TRBD1 (5 bases). The CDR3 consists of 14 residues. Germline V gives CDR1 SGHAT, CDR2 FQNNGV. Trimming shortened V by 5 bases and J by 4 bases, and 12 bases separated the two germline ends. The CDR3: CASSPGEGNQPQHF. The CDR3 DNA is TGTGCCAGCAGCCCGGGGGAGGGGAATCAGCCCCAGCATTTT. Looking up the rest from reference TRBV11-2 and TRBJ1-5 gives the full variable domain: EAGVAQSPRYKIIEKRQSVAFWCNPISGHATLYWYQQILGQGPKLLIQFQNNGVVDDSQLPKDRFSAERLKGVDSTLKIQPAKLEDSAVYLCASSPGEGNQPQHFGDGTRLSIL.

The chain combines TRBV4-1 with TRBJ1-2; the match to TRBD1 covers 9 bases. Germline V CDR1 and CDR2: MGHRA, YSYEKL. V trimming: 1 base; J trimming: 7 bases; junction bases outside the gene matches: 7. CDR3 length equals 15 residues. CDR3 sequence (DNA): TGCGCCAGCAGCCAAGTAGGGACAGGGTCTACTGGCTACACCTTC. Translated: CASSQVGTGSTGYTF.

This clone was found a few times. The V and J genes are TRBV6-6 and TRBJ1-2, with D maybe TRBD1 (5 bases). Looked up from germline, CDR1 is MNHNY and CDR2 is SVGAGI (reference sequence). The CDR3 is 11 amino acids. V was pared by 3 bases and J by 8 bases, with 7 bases between. The CDR3 is CASSYQGGYTF. In nucleotides, the CDR3 is TGTGCCAGCAGTTATCAGGGCGGCTACACCTTC.

This chain links TRBV13 with TRBJ1-1, with 9 nucleotides matching TRBD1. There are 15 residues in the CDR3. V shed 2 bases, J shed 4 bases, and the junction held 5 bases outside the gene matches. Per the germline V gene, CDR1 is PRHDT and CDR2 is FYEKMQ (reference sequence). CDR3 protein: CASSLKTGGSTEAFF. The CDR3 DNA reads as TGTGCCAGCAGCTTAAAGACAGGGGGGAGCACTGAAGCTTTCTTT.

This rearrangement joins TRBV19 to TRBJ2-2; 7 bases are a match to TRBD1. Germline-derived CDR1 and CDR2 are LNHDA and SQIVND (reference sequence). V gave up 7 bases and J gave up 2 bases; unmatched junction bases: 7. CDR3 size: 15 residues. The CDR3 nucleotides are TGTGCCAGTACCCCCGGGACAGCCAACACCGGGGAGCTGTTTTTT. Its protein product is CASTPGTANTGELFF.

The J gene is TRBJ1-1, the V gene TRBV7-3; perhaps TRBD1 as D (5 bases). This CDR3 comprises 14 residues. CDR1 is SGHTA, CDR2 FQGTGA, per germline. Trimming left V 2 bases short and J 2 bases short, with 9 bases between. This CDR3 reads CASSLGQGNTEAFF. The CDR3 coding sequence is TGTGCCAGCAGCTTAGGGCAGGGCAACACTGAAGCTTTCTTT.

The genes are TRBV19 and TRBJ2-3; D might be TRBD1 (7 bases). The germline V gene has CDR1 LNHDA and CDR2 SQIVND (reference sequence). The V gene lost 7 bases and the J gene lost 4 bases, with 18 bases spanning the gap. The CDR3 runs 15 residues. CDR3 residues: CASIPGGRGADTQYF. The CDR3, as DNA: TGTGCCAGTATTCCCGGTGGCAGGGGGGCAGATACGCAGTATTTT.

The genes are TRBV27 and TRBJ2-2, with D perhaps matching TRBD2 (5 bases). The CDR3 has 16 amino acids. V was cut by 6 bases and J by 2 bases, with 16 bases left in between. Germline V CDR1 and CDR2: MNHEY, SMNVEV (reference sequence). CDR3 protein: CASSRQPGSNTGELFF. The CDR3 coding sequence is TGTGCCAGCAGCCGGCAGCCGGGATCAAACACCGGGGAGCTGTTTTTT.

V is TRBV6-5 and J is TRBJ1-4; no reliable D call. This CDR3 spans 15 amino acids. Germline CDR1 MNHEY, CDR2 SVGAGI. V shed 5 bases and J shed 0 bases, with 10 bases lying between them. The CDR3 nucleotides read TGTGCCAGCAGTCCCTCTCCAGCAACTAATGAAAAACTGTTTTTT. Translating gives CASSPSPATNEKLFF.

A few counts support this clone. Here the CDR3 DNA reads TGTGCCAGCAGCAGCGCAACCACAGATACGCAGTATTTT. Translated, it gives CASSSATTDTQYF. The chain has TRBV7-3 and TRBJ2-3; no firm D call. The CDR3 totals 13 residues. Germline-derived CDR1 and CDR2 are SGHTA and FQGTGA. V was cut by 5 bases and J by 2 bases, with 8 bases left in between.

This clone showed up just a few times. The genes are TRBV6-5 and TRBJ2-7; 10 nucleotides match TRBD1. The CDR3 is made up of 13 amino acids. Trimming cost V 6 bases and J 6 bases; bases outside gene matches: 5. Germline V gives CDR1 MNHEY, CDR2 SVGAGI. This chain's CDR3 is CASRAGTGAEQYF. Here the CDR3 DNA reads TGTGCCAGCAGGGCCGGGACAGGGGCCGAGCAGTACTTC.

This CDR3 reads CASRDRMNTEAFF. In DNA form, the CDR3 reads TGTGCCAGTAGAGACAGGATGAACACTGAAGCTTTCTTT. J is TRBJ1-1 and V is TRBV19; D perhaps matches TRBD1 (6 bases). The germline V gene has CDR1 LNHDA and CDR2 SQIVND (reference sequence). The CDR3 has 13 amino acids. Trimming pared 6 bases from V and 0 bases from J, leaving 8 bases between.

V is TRBV6-5 and J is TRBJ2-7; D might be TRBD1 (6 bases). The CDR3 consists of 12 residues. Germline values: CDR1 MNHEY, CDR2 SVGAGI. Trimming left V 5 bases short and J 3 bases short, with 8 bases between. The CDR3 DNA sequence: TGTGCCAGCAGTCAGGACAGCTACGAGCAGTACTTC. It translates to CASSQDSYEQYF.

This sequence joins TRBV7-3 and TRBJ2-3; 12 bases fit TRBD2. J was trimmed by 2 bases and V by 5 bases; bases with no gene match: 14. The CDR3 consists of 19 residues. The germline V gene has CDR1 SGHTA and CDR2 FQGTGA. The CDR3 is CASSPLASGGGPHTDTQYF. As DNA, the CDR3 is TGTGCCAGCAGCCCCCTCGCTAGCGGGGGGGGCCCCCACACAGATACGCAGTATTTT.

The chain links TRBV10-3 to TRBJ1-5; D may be TRBD1 (5 bases). Germline V gene data show CDR1 as ENHRY and CDR2 as SYGVKD. The CDR3 extends over 15 amino acids. The ends were cut back, 0 bases at V and 6 bases at J, with 12 bases in the middle. In DNA, the CDR3 is TGTGCCATCAGTGAGTCGGGACTTGAAGTTCAGCCCCAGCATTTT. Protein sequence: CAISESGLEVQPQHF.

The chain carries TRBV11-3 and TRBJ2-1; 7 bases match TRBD2. There are 16 residues in the CDR3. The junction had 4 bases not matched to a gene; V was cut back by 0 bases and J by 2 bases. Germline CDR1 SGHNT, CDR2 YENEEA. In DNA, the CDR3 is TGTGCCAGCAGCTTAGATGGTGGGGGGGCCTACAATGAGCAGTTCTTC. Translating it yields CASSLDGGGAYNEQFF.